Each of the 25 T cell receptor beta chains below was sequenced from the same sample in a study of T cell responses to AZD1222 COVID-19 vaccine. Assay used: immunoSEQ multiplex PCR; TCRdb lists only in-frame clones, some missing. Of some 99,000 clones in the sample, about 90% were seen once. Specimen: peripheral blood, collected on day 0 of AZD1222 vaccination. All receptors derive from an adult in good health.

Here the CDR3 reads CASSPPGTGKAAEAFF. CDR3 bases: TGTGCCAGCAGCCCCCCCGGGACAGGGAAGGCGGCTGAAGCTTTCTTT. The chain employs TRBV7-2 and TRBJ1-1, with 9 nucleotides matching TRBD1. This CDR3 comprises 16 residues. Germline V lookup: CDR1 SGHTA, CDR2 FQGNSA. V dropped 5 bases and J dropped 6; count of bases not matched to a gene: 13.

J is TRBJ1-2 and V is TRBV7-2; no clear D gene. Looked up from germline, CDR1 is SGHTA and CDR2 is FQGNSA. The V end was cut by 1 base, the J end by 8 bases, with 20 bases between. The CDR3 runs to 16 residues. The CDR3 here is CASSLVALGGVGGYTF. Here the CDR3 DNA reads TGTGCCAGCAGCTTAGTTGCTCTGGGTGGAGTGGGAGGCTACACCTTC.

CDR3 amino acids: CAISAEQHSGNTIYF. DNA for the CDR3: TGTGCCATCAGTGCAGAGCAGCACTCTGGAAACACCATATATTTT. The chain couples TRBV10-3 to TRBJ1-3; no clear D. The CDR3 extends over 15 amino acids. Germline V gene data show CDR1 as ENHRY and CDR2 as SYGVKD. V was trimmed by 4 bases and J by 0 bases, leaving 10 bases between them.

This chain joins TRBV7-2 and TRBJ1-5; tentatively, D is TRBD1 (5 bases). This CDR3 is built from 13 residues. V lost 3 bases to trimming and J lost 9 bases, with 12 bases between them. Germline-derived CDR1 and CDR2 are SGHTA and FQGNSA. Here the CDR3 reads CASSFGGVVPQHF. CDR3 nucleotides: TGTGCCAGCAGCTTTGGGGGGGTGGTGCCCCAGCATTTT.

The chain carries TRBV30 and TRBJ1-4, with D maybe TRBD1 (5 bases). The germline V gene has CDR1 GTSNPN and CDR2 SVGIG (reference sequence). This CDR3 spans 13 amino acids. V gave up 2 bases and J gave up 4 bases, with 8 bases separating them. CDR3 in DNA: TGTGCCTGGAGTAAGGGGTTTAATGAAAAACTGTTTTTT. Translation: CAWSKGFNEKLFF. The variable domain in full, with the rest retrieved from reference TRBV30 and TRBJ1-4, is SQTIHQWPATLVQPVGSPLSLECTVEGTSNPNLYWYRQAAGRGLQLLFYSVGIGQISSEVPQNLSASRPQDRQFILSSKKLLLSDSGFYLCAWSKGFNEKLFFGSGTQLSVL.

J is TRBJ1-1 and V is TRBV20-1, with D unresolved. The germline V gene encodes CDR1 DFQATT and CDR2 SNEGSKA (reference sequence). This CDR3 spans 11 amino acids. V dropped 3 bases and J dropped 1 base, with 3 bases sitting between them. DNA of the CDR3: TGCAGTGCTAGTGGGAACACTGAAGCTTTCTTT. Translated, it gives CSASGNTEAFF.

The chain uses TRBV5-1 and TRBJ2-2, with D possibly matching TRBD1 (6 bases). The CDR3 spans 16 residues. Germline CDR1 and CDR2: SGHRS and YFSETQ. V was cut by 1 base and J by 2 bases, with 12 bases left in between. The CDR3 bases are TGCGCCAGCAGCTTGTCGGACAGCCAAAACACCGGGGAGCTGTTTTTT. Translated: CASSLSDSQNTGELFF. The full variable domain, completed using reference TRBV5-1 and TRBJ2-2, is KAGVTQTPRYLIKTRGQQVTLSCSPISGHRSVSWYQQTPGQGLQFLFEYFSETQRNKGNFPGRFSGRQFSNSRSEMNVSTLELGDSALYLCASSLSDSQNTGELFFGEGSRLTVL.

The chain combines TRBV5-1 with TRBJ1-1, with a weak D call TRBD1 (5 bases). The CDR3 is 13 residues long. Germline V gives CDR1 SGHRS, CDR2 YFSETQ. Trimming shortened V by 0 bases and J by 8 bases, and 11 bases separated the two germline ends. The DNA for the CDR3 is TGCGCCAGCAGCTTGGGAGGGCAGGGAGAAGCTTTCTTT. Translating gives CASSLGGQGEAFF.

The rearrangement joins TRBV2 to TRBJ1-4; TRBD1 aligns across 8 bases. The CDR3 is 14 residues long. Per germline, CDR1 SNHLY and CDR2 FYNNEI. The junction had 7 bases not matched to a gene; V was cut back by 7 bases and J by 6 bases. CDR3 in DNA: TGTGCCAGCAATCCGGACAGGGTTGATGAAAAACTGTTTTTT. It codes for CASNPDRVDEKLFF.

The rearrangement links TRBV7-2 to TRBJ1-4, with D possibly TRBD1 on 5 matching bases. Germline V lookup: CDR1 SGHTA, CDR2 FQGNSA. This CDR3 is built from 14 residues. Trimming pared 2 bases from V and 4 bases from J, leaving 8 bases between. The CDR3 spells CASSLTGLNEKLFF. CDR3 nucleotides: TGTGCCAGCAGCTTAACGGGGCTTAATGAAAAACTGTTTTTT.

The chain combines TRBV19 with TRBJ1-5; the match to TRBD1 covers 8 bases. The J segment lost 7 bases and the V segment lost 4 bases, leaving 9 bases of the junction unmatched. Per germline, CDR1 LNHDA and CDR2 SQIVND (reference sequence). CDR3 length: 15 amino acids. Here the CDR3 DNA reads TGTGCCAGTAGTACCCAGGGGGCAGGTAGCCAGCCCCAGCATTTT. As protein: CASSTQGAGSQPQHF.

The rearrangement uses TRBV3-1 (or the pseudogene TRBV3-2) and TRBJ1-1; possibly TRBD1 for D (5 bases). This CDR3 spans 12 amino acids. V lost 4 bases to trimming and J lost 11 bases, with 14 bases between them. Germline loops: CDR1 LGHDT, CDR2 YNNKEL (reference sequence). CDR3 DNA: TGTGCCAGCAGCCTGAGTAGAGGGGTGGCTTTCTTT. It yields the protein CASSLSRGVAFF.

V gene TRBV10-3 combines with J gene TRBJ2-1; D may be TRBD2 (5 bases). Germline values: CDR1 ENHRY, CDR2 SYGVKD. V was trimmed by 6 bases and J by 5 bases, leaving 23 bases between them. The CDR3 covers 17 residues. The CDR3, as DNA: TGTGCCATCAGGCGGGCTCTACACGACCCCCAACACAATGAGCAGTTCTTC. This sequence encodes CAIRRALHDPQHNEQFF.

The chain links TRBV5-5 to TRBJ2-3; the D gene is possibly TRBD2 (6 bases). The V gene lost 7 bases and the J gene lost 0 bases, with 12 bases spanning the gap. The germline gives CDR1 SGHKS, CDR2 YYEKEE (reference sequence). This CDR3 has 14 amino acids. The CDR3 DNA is TGTGCCAGCGCGACCGGGGGTAGCACAGATACGCAGTATTTT. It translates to CASATGGSTDTQYF.

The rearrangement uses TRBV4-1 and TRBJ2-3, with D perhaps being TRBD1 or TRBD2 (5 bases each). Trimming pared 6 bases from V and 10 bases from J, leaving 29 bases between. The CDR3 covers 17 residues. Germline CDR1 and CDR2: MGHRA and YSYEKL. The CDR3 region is CASSHRRGVGPQGPQYF. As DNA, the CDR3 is TGCGCCAGCAGTCACCGACGGGGAGTGGGGCCCCAGGGTCCGCAGTATTTT.

The CDR3 sequence is CASKSAASGNTIYF. CDR3 sequence (DNA): TGTGCCAGTAAATCGGCGGCCTCTGGAAACACCATATATTTT. The chain employs TRBV19 and TRBJ1-3; unclear D gene. V was shortened by 7 bases and J by 0 bases, with 10 bases between the two germline ends. The germline CDR1 and CDR2 sequences are LNHDA and SQIVND (reference sequence). The CDR3 is made up of 14 amino acids.

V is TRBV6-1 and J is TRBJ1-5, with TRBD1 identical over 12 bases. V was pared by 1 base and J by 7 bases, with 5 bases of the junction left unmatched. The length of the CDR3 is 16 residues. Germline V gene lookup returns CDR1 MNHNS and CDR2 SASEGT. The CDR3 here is CASSEVGTGGRQPQHF. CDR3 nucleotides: TGTGCCAGCAGTGAAGTTGGGACAGGGGGCAGGCAGCCCCAGCATTTT.

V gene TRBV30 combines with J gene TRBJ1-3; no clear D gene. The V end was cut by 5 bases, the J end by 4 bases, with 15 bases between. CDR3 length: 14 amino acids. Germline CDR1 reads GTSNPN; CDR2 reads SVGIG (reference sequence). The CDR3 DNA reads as TGTGCCTGGGTACGGGCGTTGGGGGGAAACACCATATATTTT. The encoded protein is CAWVRALGGNTIYF. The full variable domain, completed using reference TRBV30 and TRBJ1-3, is SQTIHQWPATLVQPVGSPLSLECTVEGTSNPNLYWYRQAAGRGLQLLFYSVGIGQISSEVPQNLSASRPQDRQFILSSKKLLLSDSGFYLCAWVRALGGNTIYFGEGSWLTVV.

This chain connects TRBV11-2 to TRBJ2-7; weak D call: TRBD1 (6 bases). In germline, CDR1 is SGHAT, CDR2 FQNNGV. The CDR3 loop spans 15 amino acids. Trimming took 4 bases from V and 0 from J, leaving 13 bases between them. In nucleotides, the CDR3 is TGTGCCAGCAGCTCTCAGCGGACAGACTCCTACGAGCAGTACTTC. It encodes CASSSQRTDSYEQYF.

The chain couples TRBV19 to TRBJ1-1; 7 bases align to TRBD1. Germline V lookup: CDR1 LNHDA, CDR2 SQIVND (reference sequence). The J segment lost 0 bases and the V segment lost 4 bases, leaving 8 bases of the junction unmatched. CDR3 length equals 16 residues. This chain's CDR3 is CASSRTGRTVNTEAFF. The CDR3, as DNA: TGTGCCAGTAGTAGGACAGGCCGCACGGTGAACACTGAAGCTTTCTTT.

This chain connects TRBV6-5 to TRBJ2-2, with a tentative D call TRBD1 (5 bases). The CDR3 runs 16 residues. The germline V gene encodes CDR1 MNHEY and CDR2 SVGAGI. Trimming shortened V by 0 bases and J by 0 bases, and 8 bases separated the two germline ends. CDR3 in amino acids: CASSYSPTANTGELFF. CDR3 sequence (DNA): TGTGCCAGCAGTTACTCGCCGACAGCGAACACCGGGGAGCTGTTTTTT.

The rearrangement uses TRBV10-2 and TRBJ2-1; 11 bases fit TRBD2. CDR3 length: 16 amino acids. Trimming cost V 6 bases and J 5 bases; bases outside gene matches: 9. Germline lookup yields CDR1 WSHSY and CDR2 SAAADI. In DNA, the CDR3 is TGCGCCAGCAGAGAAACACCGGGACTAGCGGACAATGAGCAGTTCTTC. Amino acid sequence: CASRETPGLADNEQFF.

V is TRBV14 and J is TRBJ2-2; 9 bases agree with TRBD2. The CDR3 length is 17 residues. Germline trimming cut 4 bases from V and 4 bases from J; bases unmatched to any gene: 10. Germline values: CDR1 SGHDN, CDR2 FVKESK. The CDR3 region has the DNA TGTGCCAGCAGCCTCTTGGGCGGGAGGGCCACCACCGGGGAGCTGTTTTTT. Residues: CASSLLGGRATTGELFF.

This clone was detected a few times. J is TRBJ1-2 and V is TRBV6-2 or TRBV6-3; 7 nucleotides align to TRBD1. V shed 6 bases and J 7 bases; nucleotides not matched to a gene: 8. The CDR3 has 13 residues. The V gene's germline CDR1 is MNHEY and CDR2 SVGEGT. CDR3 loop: CASSLQGLRGYTF. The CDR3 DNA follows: TGTGCCAGCAGCTTACAGGGGTTACGTGGCTACACCTTC.

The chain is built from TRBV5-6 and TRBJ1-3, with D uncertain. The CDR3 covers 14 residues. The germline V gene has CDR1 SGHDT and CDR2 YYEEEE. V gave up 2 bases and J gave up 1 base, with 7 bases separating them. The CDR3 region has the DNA TGTGCCAGCAGCTTTTTCGATTCTGGAAACACCATATATTTT. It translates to CASSFFDSGNTIYF. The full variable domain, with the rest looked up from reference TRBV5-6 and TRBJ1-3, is DAGVTQSPTHLIKTRGQQVTLRCSPKSGHDTVSWYQQALGQGPQFIFQYYEEEERQRGNFPDRFSGHQFPNYSSELNVNALLLGDSALYLCASSFFDSGNTIYFGEGSWLTVV.